There are many counts of the clone carrying this TCR beta chain. These data originate in a study of breast tumors, draining lymph nodes, adjacent tissues. TCRdb re-called the multiplex PCR reads through MiXCR, storing one row per CDR3 protein. The sample has around 140,000 distinct CDR3 sequences, approximately 30% seen once. Axillary draining lymph nodes of breast cancer patients supplied the node samples. The CDR3 is made up of 14 amino acids. Trimming stripped 5 bases from V and 2 bases from J, with 12 bases between. Germline CDR1 and CDR2: MDHEN and SYDVKM. The receptor comes from a female donor with breast cancer. Some clones in this sample may be carry-over from other donors' samples. The sample comprised axillary lymph node tissue. J is TRBJ1-2 and V is TRBV28; D may be TRBD1 (5 bases). The CDR3 bases are TGTGCCAGCAGTCCCGCAGGGAGAAACTATGGCTACACCTTC. This translates into CASSPAGRNYGYTF.